This T cell receptor beta chain was recovered during a study of cytomegalovirus exposure and HLA in healthy donors. Findings of the study overall: Later work showed greater clonal expansion in HLA-associated TCR beta chains than in equally common others. Later analysis identified a missense DCLRE1C variant that was linked to TCR beta V- and J-gene trimming.

Researchers ran the PCR with 60 Vbeta and 13 Jbeta primers. Only in-frame clones appear in the TCRdb table, and some are missing; sequencing was by immunoSEQ multiplex PCR. Among approximately 110,000 clones listed, approximately 80% were seen once. The CMV serostatus of this donor went unrecorded. Trimming left V 2 bases short and J 4 bases short, with 6 bases between. Per the germline V gene, CDR1 is MRHNA and CDR2 is SNTAGT. There are 13 residues in the CDR3. As to this clone: The antigen is unknown.

The chain has TRBV6-4 and TRBJ2-1; TRBD2 is a possible D gene (5 bases). The receptor was derived from a human donor in good health. Sequences were obtained from PBMCs. The CDR3 protein is CASSDGGYNEQFF. The CDR3 DNA sequence: TGTGCCAGCAGTGACGGCGGGTACAATGAGCAGTTCTTC.